The 18 T cell receptor beta chains below come from one sample, sequenced in a study of OX40 agonist ivuxolimab in advanced cancers. Assay: immunoSEQ multiplex PCR; the TCRdb copy retains only in-frame clones and omits some. The sample includes fewer than 70,000 clones, 65% to 90% of them seen just once. The sample was CD4+ or CD8+ T cells sorted from blood, taken in a trial of the OX40 agonist ivuxolimab. These TCRs come from an adult with an advanced solid tumor such as melanoma, head and neck, liver or kidney cancer.

This sequence joins TRBV2 and TRBJ1-2, with 10 bases that match TRBD1. CDR1 SNHLY and CDR2 FYNNEI come from the germline V gene. Trimming at V came to 6 bases and at J to 8 bases, leaving 3 bases not matched to a gene. The length of the CDR3 is 12 residues. As DNA, the CDR3 is TGTGCCAGCAGGGGGACAGGGGACGGCTACACCTTC. Translation: CASRGTGDGYTF.

This clone was counted only a few times. The chain links TRBV19 to TRBJ1-2; 8 nucleotides match TRBD1. The germline CDR1 and CDR2 sequences are LNHDA and SQIVND (reference sequence). V dropped 4 bases and J dropped 4; count of bases not matched to a gene: 5. The CDR3 extends over 14 amino acids. The CDR3 nucleotides read TGTGCCAGTAGTACGGGACAGGACTCCTATGGCTACACCTTC. Its protein is CASSTGQDSYGYTF.

This sequence joins TRBV9 and TRBJ1-6; weak D call: TRBD1 (5 bases). Between the trimmed V and J ends, which lost 0 bases and 9 bases, there was a span of 10 bases. This CDR3 is built from 14 residues. Germline V CDR1 and CDR2: SGDLS, YYNGEE. The CDR3 coding sequence is TGTGCCAGCAGCGTAGGGCAGGGTACTTCACCCCTCCACTTT. This translates into CASSVGQGTSPLHF.

The chain employs TRBV5-5 and TRBJ1-4; TRBD1 might be the D (5 bases). Germline V CDR1 and CDR2: SGHKS, YYEKEE (reference sequence). The V gene lost 4 bases and the J gene lost 10 bases, with 23 bases spanning the gap. This CDR3 region has 16 residues. The CDR3 bases are TGTGCCAGCAGCGTCGAACTGGACACCCCGCAGGGAAAACTGTTTTTT. This encodes CASSVELDTPQGKLFF.

The V call is TRBV2, the J call TRBJ2-3; TRBD1 agrees at 10 bases. Germline-derived CDR1 and CDR2 are SNHLY and FYNNEI. V lost 4 bases and J lost 5; bases outside the gene matches: 9. The CDR3 has 16 amino acids. The CDR3 is CASSGRDRGSGDTQYF. In DNA form, the CDR3 reads TGTGCCAGCAGTGGCCGGGACAGGGGTTCGGGAGATACGCAGTATTTT.

The V gene is TRBV6-4, the J gene TRBJ1-4, with TRBD1 matching 10 bases. Germline assignment: CDR1 MRHNA and CDR2 SNTAGT. The CDR3 runs to 17 residues. The junction had 8 bases not matched to a gene; V was cut back by 7 bases and J by 0 bases. CDR3 sequence (DNA): TGTGCCAGCAACCCGGGACAGGGGATTGCAACTAATGAAAAACTGTTTTTT. It codes for CASNPGQGIATNEKLFF.

This chain uses TRBV28 with TRBJ1-4; possibly TRBD1 for D (5 bases). V was clipped by 5 bases and J by 2 bases, with 15 bases between them. Germline V CDR1 and CDR2: MDHEN, SYDVKM. This CDR3 contains 16 residues. The DNA of the CDR3 is TGTGCCAGCAGTCCGGTGGGAGGGGCCACTAATGAAAAACTGTTTTTT. Its translation is CASSPVGGATNEKLFF.

This clone was seen only once. The chain employs TRBV6-1 and TRBJ2-7; possible D gene TRBD2, 5 bases. Germline V gene lookup returns CDR1 MNHNS and CDR2 SASEGT. The CDR3 contains 13 residues. V shed 2 bases and J shed 6 bases, with 11 bases lying between them. This CDR3 is CASSELLASEQYF. CDR3 nucleotides: TGTGCCAGCAGTGAACTTTTAGCGAGCGAGCAGTACTTC.

This rearrangement joins TRBV11-1 to TRBJ2-3; D possibly corresponds to TRBD2 (6 bases). V was clipped by 5 bases and J by 2 bases, with 17 bases between them. CDR3 size: 16 residues. Germline CDR1 SGHAT, CDR2 FQDESV (reference sequence). CDR3 protein: CASSPGTALLTDTQYF. In DNA, the CDR3 is TGTGCCAGCAGCCCAGGGACTGCACTCCTCACAGATACGCAGTATTTT.

The chain is built from TRBV6-6 and TRBJ2-7; D not certain. V was trimmed by 2 bases and J by 7 bases, leaving 9 bases between them. This CDR3 region has 12 residues. Per the germline V gene, CDR1 is MNHNY and CDR2 is SVGAGI (reference sequence). The CDR3 spells CASSYPLLEQYF. The DNA for the CDR3 is TGTGCCAGCAGTTACCCCCTCCTGGAGCAGTACTTC.

The J gene is TRBJ2-7, the V gene TRBV6-5; D perhaps matches TRBD1 (6 bases). The CDR3 is 15 residues long. V lost 8 bases and J lost 9, with 26 bases in between. Germline values: CDR1 MNHEY, CDR2 SVGAGI. CDR3 DNA: TGTGCCAGCTTAAAGGGGACACTGTCTCCGTGGGGGCAGTACTTC. Its translation is CASLKGTLSPWGQYF.

The chain is built from TRBV29-1 and TRBJ2-7; D remains unclear. Trimming left V 4 bases short and J 5 bases short, with 12 bases between. The CDR3 spans 12 residues. Germline CDR1 is SQVTM and CDR2 is ANQGSEA. For the CDR3, the DNA is TGCAGCGTTGGACACCAAGAGCACGAGCAGTACTTC. Its translation is CSVGHQEHEQYF.

This clone has a single count. The CDR3 DNA is TGTGCCAGCAGTTACTTTCTGCAAGAGACCCAGTACTTC. Its translation: CASSYFLQETQYF. The chain couples TRBV6-5 to TRBJ2-5, with no clear D. The CDR3 length is 13 residues. With 1 base removed from V and 2 bases from J, the gap between germline ends came to 5 bases. The germline CDR1 and CDR2 sequences are MNHEY and SVGAGI.

The V gene is TRBV28, the J gene TRBJ2-1, with D possibly being TRBD1 (6 bases). The CDR3 runs 11 residues. Germline loops: CDR1 MDHEN, CDR2 SYDVKM. Trimming took 5 bases from V and 13 from J, leaving 12 bases between them. CDR3 in amino acids: CASSIGGVQFF. CDR3 bases: TGTGCCAGCAGTATAGGGGGTGTCCAGTTCTTC.

Here the CDR3 reads CASSLARGLAGYEQFF. DNA of the CDR3: TGTGCCAGCAGCTTGGCCAGAGGACTAGCGGGATATGAGCAGTTCTTC. V usage is TRBV5-4 and J usage is TRBJ2-1; 12 bases align to TRBD2. The germline CDR1 and CDR2 sequences are SGHNT and YYREEE (reference sequence). The CDR3 contains 16 residues. Losses at the gene ends were 0 bases for V and 8 bases for J; bases not matched to a gene: 6.

This clone was recorded once. The chain employs TRBV9 and TRBJ1-1; D gene unclear. Per germline, CDR1 SGDLS and CDR2 YYNGEE. V lost 1 base and J 0 bases, leaving 4 bases between the germline ends. The CDR3 totals 13 residues. CDR3 loop: CASSVRMNTEAFF. CDR3 nucleotides: TGTGCCAGCAGCGTACGGATGAACACTGAAGCTTTCTTT.

The table lists this clone with a count of one. The genes are TRBV5-4 and TRBJ2-5; D perhaps matches TRBD2 (5 bases). CDR1 is SGHNT, CDR2 YYREEE, per germline (reference sequence). The length of the CDR3 is 14 residues. Trimming took 2 bases from V and 4 from J, leaving 12 bases between them. The CDR3 bases are TGTGCCAGCAGCTTTGGAGGCTCGGGAGAGACCCAGTACTTC. As protein: CASSFGGSGETQYF.

The V call is TRBV7-3, the J call TRBJ2-3; 7 bases agree with TRBD2. The junction had 5 bases not matched to a gene; V was cut back by 5 bases and J by 3 bases. The germline V gene has CDR1 SGHTA and CDR2 FQGTGA. The CDR3 totals 14 residues. Here the CDR3 DNA reads TGTGCCAGCAGCCGCGGACTAGGGACAGATACGCAGTATTTT. Its translation is CASSRGLGTDTQYF. The entire variable domain, with the rest obtained from reference TRBV7-3 and TRBJ2-3, is as follows: GAGVSQTPSNKVTEKGKYVELRCDPISGHTALYWYRQSLGQGPEFLIYFQGTGAADDSGLPNDRFFAVRPEGSVSTLKIQRTERGDSAVYLCASSRGLGTDTQYFGPGTRLTVL.